What follows describes a single TCR beta chain. The antigen it recognizes is unknown. Base qualities are not at hand, and no much larger clone is one base apart. To prepare the library, the immunoSEQ multiplex PCR assay was applied. TCRdb holds this immuneACCESS table with in-frame rearrangements only. Some clones are missing; in checked studies, unresolved V genes explain under half, and the rest has no known cause. The sample records about 50,000 clones, 85% to 95% of which are singletons. The top ten clones comprise less than 6% of the sample. This entry belongs to a study of T cell changes during pregnancy in multiple sclerosis (dated by TCRdb to about 2019). About the study as a whole: The study examined how the T cell repertoire changed over the course of pregnancy in women with multiple sclerosis.

V ends up 6 bases short and J 3 bases short, with an unmatched junction base count of 3. The CDR3 sequence holds 14 residues, the cysteine and phenylalanine included. The read is trimmed to its CDR3 DNA, 42 bases read in frame from base 1. CDR1 and CDR2, per the germline V gene, are MRHNA and SNTAGT. Sequenced material: CD8+ T cells from peripheral blood mononuclear cells, taken before pregnancy. This TCR derives from a female donor with multiple sclerosis, enrolled in a pregnancy study. The chain uses TRBV6-4 and TRBJ2-3; 10 bases in the junction line up with TRBD2. The CDR3 protein sequence reads: CASSLLAGTDTQYF. The base sequence is TGTGCCAGCAGCCTACTAGCGGGGACAGATACGCAGTATTTT.